This T cell receptor beta chain emerged from a study of CD8 T cells in ankylosing spondylitis. Study results and caveats: In synovial fluid and blood from reactive arthritis, some motif variants were previously reported. Reports say disease-linked clones showed up significantly more in matched ankylosing spondylitis synovial fluid. Peripheral blood samples showed relatively rare disease-linked clones, and these clones were CD8+.

The CDR3 is 12 amino acids. The germline V gene has CDR1 MNHEY and CDR2 SVGEGT. Between the trimmed V and J ends, which lost 1 base and 10 bases, there was a span of 8 bases. Making use of molecular barcodes, quantitative 5'-RACE generated TCR beta libraries. TCRdb re-called the 5' RACE reads with MiXCR, one entry per CDR3 protein. The table records fewer than 200,000 distinct CDR3 sequences, about 20% of them present only once. There are many counts of this clonotype. Antigen specificity is unknown. The chain employs TRBV6-2 or TRBV6-3 and TRBJ2-1; perhaps D is TRBD1 or TRBD2 (5 bases each). The TCR sequence derives from a male donor aged 5 to 29 with ankylosing spondylitis or in good health (not recorded which). Sequences were obtained from blood, either unsorted or a sorted T cell fraction (not recorded which). The CDR3 DNA sequence: TGTGCCAGCAGTTACTGGGGGAAAGAGCAGTTCTTC. It specifies CASSYWGKEQFF.